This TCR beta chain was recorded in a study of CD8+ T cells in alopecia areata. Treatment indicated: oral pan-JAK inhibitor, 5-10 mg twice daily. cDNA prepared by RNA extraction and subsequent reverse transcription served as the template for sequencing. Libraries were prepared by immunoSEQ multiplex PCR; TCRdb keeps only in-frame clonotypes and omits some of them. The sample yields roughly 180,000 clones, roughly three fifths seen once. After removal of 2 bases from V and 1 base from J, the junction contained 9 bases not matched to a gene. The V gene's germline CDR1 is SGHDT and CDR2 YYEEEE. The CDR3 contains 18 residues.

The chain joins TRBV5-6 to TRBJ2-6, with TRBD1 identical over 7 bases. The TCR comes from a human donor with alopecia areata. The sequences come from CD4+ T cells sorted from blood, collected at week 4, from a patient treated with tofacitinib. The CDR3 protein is CASSFWYRGGSGANVLTF. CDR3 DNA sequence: TGTGCCAGCAGCTTTTGGTACAGGGGCGGGTCTGGGGCCAACGTCCTGACTTTC. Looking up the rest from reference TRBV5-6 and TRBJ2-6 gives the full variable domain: DAGVTQSPTHLIKTRGQQVTLRCSPKSGHDTVSWYQQALGQGPQFIFQYYEEEERQRGNFPDRFSGHQFPNYSSELNVNALLLGDSALYLCASSFWYRGGSGANVLTFGAGSRLTVL.